This entry features one TCR beta chain sequence. The V end lost 5 bases, the J end lost 4 bases, and 12 bases lay between the germline ends. Germline V gene lookup returns CDR1 SEHNR and CDR2 FQNEAQ (reference sequence). The CDR3 totals 13 residues. A process of 5'RACE template switching, which added a universal primer site and UMIs, was used to make TCR cDNA. TCRdb used MiXCR to reprocess the 5' RACE reads, holding one entry per CDR3 protein. This table has more than 95,000 distinct CDR3 sequences, roughly 15% appearing once. These data come from a study of T cells after yellow fever vaccination. The material sequenced was CD8+ T cells sorted from PBMCs, taken 5 days after the yellow fever booster vaccination. This rearrangement joins TRBV7-9 to TRBJ2-7; D unresolved. The receptor was derived from a man younger than 30 who received the YFV17D yellow fever vaccine. CDR3 loop: CASSRTEEYEQYF. In DNA form, the CDR3 reads TGTGCCAGCAGCCGAACCGAAGAATACGAGCAGTACTTC.